This TCR beta chain was sequenced in a study of shared clonotypes between healthy human individuals. The study, taken as a whole, reports: Represented diversity, genetic and exposure-history alike, was limited by few donors. Non-shared clonotypes were found to have lower generation probabilities than the clonotypes that were shared by all four of the sorted-subset donors.

Study processing details: Junction-only immunoSEQ data arrived without quality scores, meaning filtering differed. The table came from immunoSEQ multiplex PCR; TCRdb's copy has only in-frame clones and leaves some out. V, J and clone size are those of that table, while D and trimming were read from the DNA. Among millions of clones, over 85% were seen once, and the ten largest hold around 0.13%. Turning to this clone: As yet, its antigen is unknown.

The authors divided CD4+ cells into CD45RA+ naive and CD45RA-negative memory subsets. CDR1 GTSNPN and CDR2 SVGIG come from the germline V gene (reference sequence). V lost 4 bases, J lost 5 bases, and 17 bases lay in between. The CDR3 totals 14 residues. The TCR originated in a man between 18 and 29 years old in good health. The specimen was naive CD4+ T cells sorted from blood. Described subset: CD45RA+ positively selected. The chain links TRBV30 to TRBJ1-1; tentative D call: TRBD1 (6 bases). The CDR3 nucleotides read TGTGCCTGGAAATTAAAGGGAGGGGGAACTGAAGCTTTCTTT. Translated: CAWKLKGGGTEAFF.